These 9 T cell receptor beta chains share one sample of origin, sequenced in a study of cytomegalovirus exposure and HLA in healthy donors. Use of 60 Vbeta and 13 Jbeta primers characterized the PCR. Only in-frame clones appear in the TCRdb table, and some are missing; sequencing was by immunoSEQ multiplex PCR. The sample gives around 150,000 clones, around 80% of which show up once; approximately 4.3% is in the top ten. Sequencing used PBMCs. Source of these receptors: a man between 25 and 39 years old in good health.

V is TRBV5-1 and J is TRBJ2-1; 13 bases line up with TRBD2. This CDR3 comprises 17 residues. Germline V gives CDR1 SGHRS, CDR2 YFSETQ. V was clipped by 4 bases and J by 4 bases; unmatched bases: 8. This CDR3 is CASSTTPGLAGYNEQFF. The CDR3 DNA is TGCGCCAGCAGCACGACCCCGGGACTAGCGGGATACAATGAGCAGTTCTTC.

This clone appeared a few times. V is TRBV10-3 and J is TRBJ2-3; 11 bases line up with TRBD2. The CDR3 has 15 residues. J was trimmed by 2 bases and V by 6 bases; bases with no gene match: 4. Per germline, CDR1 ENHRY and CDR2 SYGVKD. CDR3 DNA: TGTGCCATCAGCCTTAGCGGGAGGGCCACAGATACGCAGTATTTT. The encoded protein is CAISLSGRATDTQYF.

The J gene is TRBJ2-7, the V gene TRBV11-3; 14 bases are shared with TRBD2. The CDR3 sequence is 15 residues long. Germline CDR1 and CDR2: SGHNT and YENEEA. V shed 4 bases, J shed 6 bases, and the junction held 5 bases outside the gene matches. The CDR3 DNA sequence: TGTGCCAGCAGCTCCTCGACTAGCGGGAGGGCCGAGCAGTACTTC. It specifies CASSSSTSGRAEQYF.

In DNA form, the CDR3 reads TGTGCCAGCAGCCCAGGGCCCCGATTTGGAAACACCATATATTTT. The encoded protein is CASSPGPRFGNTIYF. The V and J genes are TRBV5-4 and TRBJ1-3; D possibly corresponds to TRBD1 (5 bases). V dropped 4 bases and J dropped 3 bases, with 14 bases sitting between them. Per germline, CDR1 SGHNT and CDR2 YYREEE (reference sequence). There are 15 residues in the CDR3. Together with reference TRBV5-4 and TRBJ1-3, the CDR3 gives the full variable domain: ETGVTQSPTHLIKTRGQQVTLRCSSQSGHNTVSWYQQALGQGPQFIFQYYREEENGRGNFPPRFSGLQFPNYSSELNVNALELDDSALYLCASSPGPRFGNTIYFGEGSWLTVV.

This clone was recorded once. DNA for the CDR3: TGTGCCAGCAGACCCACCTCCGGGACAGGGATCTACAATGAGCAGTTCTTC. It translates to CASRPTSGTGIYNEQFF. This sequence joins TRBV27 and TRBJ2-1, with 9 bases lining up with TRBD1. CDR3 size: 17 residues. Germline lookup yields CDR1 MNHEY and CDR2 SMNVEV (reference sequence). V lost 6 bases, J lost 3 bases, and 12 bases stayed unmatched.

This clone occurred a few times. This chain joins TRBV5-8 and TRBJ2-1, with 7 bases lining up with TRBD2. With V trimmed by 4 bases and J by 13 bases, 8 bases remained unmatched. Germline V CDR1 and CDR2: SGHTS, YDEGEE. This CDR3 has 12 amino acids. CDR3 protein: CASSTPSGFQFF. The CDR3 DNA reads as TGTGCCAGCAGCACCCCTAGCGGATTCCAGTTCTTC.

The chain recombines TRBV7-3 with TRBJ2-1, with 9 bases that match TRBD1. Per the germline V gene, CDR1 is SGHTA and CDR2 is FQGTGA. Trimming cost V 7 bases and J 5 bases; bases outside gene matches: 12. The CDR3 extends over 16 amino acids. The CDR3 here is CASTPGGTGGHNEQFF. The CDR3 nucleotides are TGTGCCAGCACCCCAGGGGGTACAGGGGGCCACAATGAGCAGTTCTTC.

This rearrangement joins TRBV5-6 to TRBJ2-7; TRBD1 might be the D (6 bases). The ends were cut back, 6 bases at V and 2 bases at J, with 15 bases in the middle. The CDR3 is made up of 14 amino acids. Germline CDR1 and CDR2: SGHDT and YYEEEE. CDR3 nucleotides: TGTGCCAGCAACGCAGGGGCCTCCACCTACGAGCAGTACTTC. Translating gives CASNAGASTYEQYF.

V gene TRBV29-1 combines with J gene TRBJ2-7, with D possibly being TRBD2 (8 bases). CDR3 length: 15 amino acids. In germline, CDR1 is SQVTM, CDR2 ANQGSEA. The V end lost 7 bases, the J end lost 3 bases, and 22 bases lay between the germline ends. The CDR3 loop reads CSAKKGAGGDYEQYF. DNA of the CDR3: TGCAGCGCCAAAAAGGGGGCGGGAGGAGACTACGAGCAGTACTTC.